The 2 T cell receptor beta chains in this list originate from one sample, sequenced in a study of OX40 agonist ivuxolimab in advanced cancers. Libraries were constructed by the immunoSEQ multiplex PCR assay. In its TCRdb copy, this immuneACCESS table keeps in-frame sequences only and misses some clones. Where compared with another copy, unresolved V genes explain less than half of these, and the others have no known cause. In all, the sample holds around 74,000 clones, and roughly 88% of those were seen once. Jointly, the top ten make up 5% to 7% of the sample. This sample comprised CD4+ or CD8+ T cells sorted from blood, obtained in a trial of the OX40 agonist ivuxolimab. Source of these receptors: an adult with an advanced solid tumor such as melanoma, head and neck, liver or kidney cancer.

CDR3 amino acids: CASSIDLPIRGTDTQYF. CDR3 sequence (DNA): TGTGCCAGTAGTATAGATCTTCCCATCAGAGGCACAGATACGCAGTATTTT. The chain employs TRBV19 and TRBJ2-3; no definite D call. V gave up 0 bases and J gave up 1 base, with 14 bases separating them. Per germline, CDR1 LNHDA and CDR2 SQIVND (reference sequence). The CDR3 is 17 residues long.

J is TRBJ2-1 and V is TRBV27; possibly TRBD1 for D (6 bases). The germline V gene encodes CDR1 MNHEY and CDR2 SMNVEV (reference sequence). Trimming stripped 1 base from V and 9 bases from J, with 7 bases between. This CDR3 has 12 residues. The CDR3 bases are TGTGCCAGCAGTTTATTGGGGGCTGAGCAGTTCTTC. Amino acid sequence: CASSLLGAEQFF.